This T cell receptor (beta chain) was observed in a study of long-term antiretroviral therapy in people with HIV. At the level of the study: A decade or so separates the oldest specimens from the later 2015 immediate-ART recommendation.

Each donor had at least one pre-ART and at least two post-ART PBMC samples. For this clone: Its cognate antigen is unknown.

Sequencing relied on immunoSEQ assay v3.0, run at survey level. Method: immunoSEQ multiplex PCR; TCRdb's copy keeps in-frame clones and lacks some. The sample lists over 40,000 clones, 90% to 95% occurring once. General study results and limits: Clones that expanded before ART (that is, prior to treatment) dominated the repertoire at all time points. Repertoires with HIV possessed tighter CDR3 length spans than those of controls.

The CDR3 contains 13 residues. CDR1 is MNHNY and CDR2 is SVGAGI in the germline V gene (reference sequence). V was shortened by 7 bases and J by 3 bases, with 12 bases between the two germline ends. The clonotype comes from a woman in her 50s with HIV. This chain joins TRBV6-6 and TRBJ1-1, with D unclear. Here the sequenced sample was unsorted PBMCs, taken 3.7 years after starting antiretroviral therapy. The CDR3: CASKLDGDTEAFF. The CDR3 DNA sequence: TGTGCCAGCAAGTTAGACGGCGACACTGAAGCTTTCTTT.